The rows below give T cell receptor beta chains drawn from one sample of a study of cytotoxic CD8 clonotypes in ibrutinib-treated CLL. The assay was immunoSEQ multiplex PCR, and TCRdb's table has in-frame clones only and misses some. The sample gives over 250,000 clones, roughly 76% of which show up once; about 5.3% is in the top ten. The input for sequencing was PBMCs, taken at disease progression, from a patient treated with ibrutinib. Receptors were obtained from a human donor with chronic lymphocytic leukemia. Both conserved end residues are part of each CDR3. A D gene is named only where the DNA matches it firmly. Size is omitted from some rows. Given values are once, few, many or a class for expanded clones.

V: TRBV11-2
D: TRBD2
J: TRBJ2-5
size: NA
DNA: TGTGCCAGCAGCGTTCGACTAGCGGGAGAGGCGGTCCAAGAGACCCAGTACTTC
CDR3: CASSVRLAGEAVQETQYF

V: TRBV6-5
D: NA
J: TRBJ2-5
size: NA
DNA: TGTGCCAGCAGTTACTCGGTAGCTGGGGGGACCCAGTACTTC
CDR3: CASSYSVAGGTQYF

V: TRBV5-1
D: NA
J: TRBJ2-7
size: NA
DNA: TGCGCCAGCAGCTTGGAACCCACAAACTACGAGCAGTACTTC
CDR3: CASSLEPTNYEQYF

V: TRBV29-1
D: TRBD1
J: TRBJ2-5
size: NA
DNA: TGCAGCGTTGCCGGTGGGACAGCTAAAGAGACCCAGTACTTC
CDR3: CSVAGGTAKETQYF

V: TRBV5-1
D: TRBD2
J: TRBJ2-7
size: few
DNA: TGCGCCAGCAGCTCTCGCGGTAGCGGGGACGAGCCGTACTTC
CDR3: CASSSRGSGDEPYF

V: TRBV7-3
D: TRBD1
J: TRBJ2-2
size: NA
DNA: TGTGCCAGCAGCTTGACAGGGGGCACCGGGGAGCTGTTTTTT
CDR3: CASSLTGGTGELFF

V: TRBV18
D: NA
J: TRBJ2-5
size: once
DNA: TGTGCCAGCTCACCAAAATACGCAGAGACCCAGTACTTC
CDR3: CASSPKYAETQYF

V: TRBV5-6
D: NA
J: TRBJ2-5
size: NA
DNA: TGTGCCAGCAGCTTTGCCTCCCAAGAGACCCAGTACTTC
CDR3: CASSFASQETQYF

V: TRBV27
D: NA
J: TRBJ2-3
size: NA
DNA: TGTGCCAGCAGCCGCCTTGGCTTCGGCGGCACAGATACGCAGTATTTT
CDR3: CASSRLGFGGTDTQYF

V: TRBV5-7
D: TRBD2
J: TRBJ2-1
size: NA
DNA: TGTGCCAGCAGCGCCGGGGGGGCCCGCGATGAGCAGTTCTTC
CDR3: CASSAGGARDEQFF

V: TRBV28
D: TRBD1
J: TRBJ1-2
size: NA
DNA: TGTGCCAGCAGTCGGACAGGCCTCGACTATGGCTACACCTTC
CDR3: CASSRTGLDYGYTF

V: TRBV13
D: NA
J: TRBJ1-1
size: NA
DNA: TGTGCCAGCAGCCCAACGGGTGAAGATATGAACACTGAAGCTTTCTTT
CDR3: CASSPTGEDMNTEAFF

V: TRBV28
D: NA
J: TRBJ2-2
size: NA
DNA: TGTGCCAGCACCCCAGGGGGGGGAATATACACCGGGGAGCTGTTTTTT
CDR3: CASTPGGGIYTGELFF

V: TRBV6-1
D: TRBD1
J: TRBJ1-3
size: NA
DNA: TGTGCCAGCAGTGAACAGGGGGCGCGAGACACCATATATTTT
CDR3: CASSEQGARDTIYF

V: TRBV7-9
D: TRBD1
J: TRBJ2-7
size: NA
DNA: TGTGCCAGCAGCACCACAGGGGGATCCTACGAGCAGTACTTC
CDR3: CASSTTGGSYEQYF

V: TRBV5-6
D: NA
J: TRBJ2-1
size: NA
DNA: TGTGCCAGCAGCTTCGGGACTTACAATGAGCAGTTCTTC
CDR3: CASSFGTYNEQFF

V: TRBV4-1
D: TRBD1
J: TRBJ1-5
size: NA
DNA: TGCGCCAGCAGCCAAGTTCCAGGGACAGGGCATCAGCCCCAGCATTTT
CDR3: CASSQVPGTGHQPQHF

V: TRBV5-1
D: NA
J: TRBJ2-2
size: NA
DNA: TGCGCCAGCAGCTTGGGGGGCTCGACCGGGGAGCTGTTTTTT
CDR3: CASSLGGSTGELFF

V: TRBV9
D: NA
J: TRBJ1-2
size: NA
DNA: TGTGCCAGCAGCGTCCAGTCTAACTATGGCTACACCTTC
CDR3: CASSVQSNYGYTF

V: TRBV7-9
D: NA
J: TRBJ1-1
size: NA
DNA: TGTGCCAGCAGCTCGCACAACACTGAAGCTTTCTTT
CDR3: CASSSHNTEAFF

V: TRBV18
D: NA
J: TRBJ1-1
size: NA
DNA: TGTGCCAGCTCACCACAAGTAGGGGACGCTGAAGCTTTCTTT
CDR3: CASSPQVGDAEAFF

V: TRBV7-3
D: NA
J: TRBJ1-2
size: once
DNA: TGTGCCAGCAGCCCCGACGGCTATGGCTACACCTTC
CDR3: CASSPDGYGYTF

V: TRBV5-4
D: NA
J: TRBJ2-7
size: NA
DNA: TGTGCCAGCAGCCCCGGGACACGTCCCTACGAGCAGTACTTC
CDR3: CASSPGTRPYEQYF

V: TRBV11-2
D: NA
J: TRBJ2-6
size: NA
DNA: TGTGCCAGCAGCTTCGGGGCCAACGTCCTGACTTTC
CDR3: CASSFGANVLTF

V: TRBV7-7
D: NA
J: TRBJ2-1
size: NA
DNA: TGTGCCAGCAGCTTTCGGGGACTCAACGATGAGCAGTTCTTC
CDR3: CASSFRGLNDEQFF

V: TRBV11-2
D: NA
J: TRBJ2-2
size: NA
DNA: TGTGCCAGCAGTTTCACACCCCCAGCCAACTCCGGGGAGCTGTTTTTT
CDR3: CASSFTPPANSGELFF

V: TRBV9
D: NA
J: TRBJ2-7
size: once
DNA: TGTGCCAGCAGCGTACAGCCCTCCTACGAGCAGTACTTC
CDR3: CASSVQPSYEQYF

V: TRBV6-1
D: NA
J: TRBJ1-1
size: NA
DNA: TGTGCCAGCAGTGACAGGGGGAACACTGAAGCTTTCTTT
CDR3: CASSDRGNTEAFF

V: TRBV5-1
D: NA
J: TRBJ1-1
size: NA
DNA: TGCGCCAGCAGCTTGGAACCAAGGGGCACTGAAGCTTTCTTT
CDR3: CASSLEPRGTEAFF

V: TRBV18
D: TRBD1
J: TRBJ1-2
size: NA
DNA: TGTGCCAGCTCACCGACAGGGACCCATGGCTACACCTTC
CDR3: CASSPTGTHGYTF